Presented here are 3 T cell receptor beta chains from one specimen sequenced in a study of blood T cell repertoires in COVID-19. This table comes from immunoSEQ multiplex PCR, and its TCRdb copy is limited to in-frame clones, with some not included. The sample lists 250,000 or so clones, 82% seen once, with less than 3.5% in the top ten. The specimen was peripheral blood. The receptors here all came from a woman aged 18-29 years with acute or convalescent COVID-19.

The V and J genes are TRBV7-9 and TRBJ1-5; 7 bases are a match to TRBD1. The germline V gene has CDR1 SEHNR and CDR2 FQNEAQ (reference sequence). V gave up 8 bases and J gave up 1 base; unmatched junction bases: 5. The CDR3 is 14 amino acids. Here the CDR3 reads CASGQALSNQPQHF. The CDR3 DNA sequence: TGTGCCAGCGGACAGGCCCTAAGCAATCAGCCCCAGCATTTT.

The chain employs TRBV27 and TRBJ1-4, with 8 bases identical to TRBD1. Germline V gene data show CDR1 as MNHEY and CDR2 as SMNVEV (reference sequence). The CDR3 is 15 residues long. The V and J ends lost 5 bases and 5 bases, in that order; junction bases with no gene match: 7. Written as DNA, the CDR3 is TGTGCCAGCAGTCCCCCGGGACAGGAAAATGAAAAACTGTTTTTT. Its translation: CASSPPGQENEKLFF.

The chain employs TRBV28 and TRBJ2-7; 7 nucleotides match TRBD1. V lost 5 bases and J lost 0; bases outside the gene matches: 10. Germline V gene data show CDR1 as MDHEN and CDR2 as SYDVKM. This CDR3 comprises 16 residues. The CDR3 here is CASSPPMTGSSYEQYF. The CDR3 DNA is TGTGCCAGCAGTCCACCGATGACAGGGAGCTCCTACGAGCAGTACTTC.